This T cell receptor beta chain emerged from a study of cytomegalovirus exposure and HLA in healthy donors (dated by TCRdb to about 2017). General notes on the study: In an earlier analysis of some 610 of the donors, under 300 Gb of sequence data and 90 million to 120 million unique TCR beta sequences from about 179 million T cells were reported. An early release that covered about 600 HLA-typed donors contained approximately 300 gigabases of sequencing data and roughly 84 million unique TCR sequences. Of the roughly 390 genotyped donors, approximately 83% fell in the genetic ancestry cluster associated with self-reported Caucasian donors. The study aimed to test whether signatures of past pathogen exposure could be identified by cataloging public T cell receptors. The T cell repertoires of 666 subjects were profiled by immunosequencing and related to cytomegalovirus serostatus. In addition to the first cohort of 500 to 850 subjects, a separate validation cohort of approximately 130 different subjects was used. The study combined high-throughput TCR immunosequencing, statistical association of individual TCRs with disease status, and machine learning to predict cytomegalovirus infection status. A later analysis re-analyzed previously published TCR beta repertoires from 666 donors and added high-resolution HLA genotyping to study TCR occurrence patterns. In the later analysis, no new phenotypic data were used to find candidate immune exposures; instead, reliance was placed on TCR beta sequences and their occurrence across donors. In an earlier analysis of a few hundred of the donors, high-throughput TCR beta sequencing was used to judge whether each TCR beta V gene segment behaved as functional or pseudogenic. Donor age, sex, ethnicity and CMV serostatus were compiled alongside the repertoire data. In a later genetic analysis, genome-wide SNP genotypes for about 55% of the roughly 670 donors were used, and that subset was treated as a discovery cohort. All discovery cohort repertoires had been generated on a single sequencing platform. HLA typing included class I and class II loci at four-digit resolution. The number of donors typed differed by locus, with about 629-630 for A, B, C, DRB1 and DQB1, over 500 for DQA1, 606 for DPA1, and under 490 for DPB1. Roughly five DR-DQ haplotypes were treated as single units for association and clustering because of strong linkage in the cohort. Across approximately 400 genotyped donors of the cohort, an average of about 200,000 unique TCR beta nucleotide sequences per donor were sequenced, and roughly a sixth of those sequences were non-productive.

Receptors were amplified or captured by the immunoSEQ multiplex PCR assay. A mixture of 60 forward primers for TCR Vbeta segments and 13 reverse primers for TCR Jbeta segments was used in the multiplex PCR. A multiplex PCR assay on genomic DNA amplified the CDR3 region of rearranged TCR beta genes. On the Illumina HiSeq System, the amplified TCR beta libraries were sequenced as 87-base-pair reads. As for the original processing: In a later analysis, 77 million or so unique TCR beta chains were counted across the roughly 700 repertoires, and roughly 11 million of these chains were shared by at least two donors. Raw reads were error-corrected and collapsed into unique sequences by a nearest-neighbor algorithm in which closely related sequences were merged to remove PCR and sequencing errors. Alignment of CDR3 sequences to IMGT reference sequences was used to assign V, D and J gene segments. Each retained sequence needed at least a six-nucleotide match to both a V gene segment and a J gene segment. Rearrangements were classified as productive when the CDR3 lacked stop codons and remained in frame with V and J, and all other rearrangements were classified as non-productive. CDR3 was defined by IMGT convention, running from the second conserved V-encoded cysteine to the conserved J-encoded phenylalanine. In an earlier analysis of approximately 590 of the donors, sequences lacking an unambiguous match to a single V gene segment were excluded. In an earlier analysis of several hundred of the donors, a V segment was called functional when productive rearrangements were above 56.7%, and segregating when the standard deviation between donors exceeded 5%. A statistical classification framework was built for diagnosing cytomegalovirus status from the catalog of TCR beta chain sequences. In a later analysis, V and J genes were assigned by comparing TCR nucleotide sequences against IMGT/GENE-DB human TR gene sequences. The TCRdist pipeline was used in a later analysis to assign CDR3 sequences and most-parsimonious VDJ recombination scenarios. In a later analysis, each TCR beta chain was defined by its CDR3 amino acid sequence together with its V-gene family, and reads lacking a unique V-gene family were excluded. To address suspected cross-contamination and a sequencing artifact, a later analysis removed around 590 highly shared, low-generation-probability nucleotide sequences. A later analysis calculated a clonal expansion index for each public chain from normalized within-repertoire ranks of inferred template counts. Generation probabilities in a later analysis came from a VDJ recombination model fitted to out-of-frame rearrangements, and those results were checked against IGoR. In a later analysis, TCR-TCR, TCR-HLA and TCR-CMV co-occurrence was scored with hypergeometric tests, and a repertoire-size bias correction was applied to TCR pairs. To estimate false discovery rates, a later analysis permuted the HLA or CMV assignments 20 times. In a later analysis, co-occurring TCRs were grouped with DBSCAN, and TCRdist sequence similarity was added when clustering was performed within HLA-allele-positive subsets. Repertoires with fewer than 30,000 or more than 120,000 public chains were left out of co-occurrence clustering, as were five repertoires with anomalous nucleotide sharing. TCRdb mirrors the immuneACCESS table, restricted to in-frame sequences. Some clones are absent from its copies; in checked studies, under half trace to an unresolved V gene, and the reason for the others is unknown. V and J calls and clone size follow that table, whereas D and trimming were derived from the DNA. The sample table shows around 140,000 clones, and roughly 80% are seen once. The ten largest clones take up 1.5% of the sample.

Findings and caveats that apply to the study as a whole: A later analysis found that HLA-associated TCR beta chains were more clonally expanded and had lower generation probabilities than equally common non-associated chains. The classifier was reported to diagnose cytomegalovirus status with high specificity and sensitivity in both the original cohort and the validation cohort. A later genetic analysis associated a missense DCLRE1C variant with V-gene and J-gene trimming of TCR beta chains, and an independent cohort replicated the association. In an earlier analysis of fewer than 750 of the donors, most TCR beta V segments were observed in productive rearrangements about 87% or about 30% of the time, broadly matching IMGT annotations. Presence/absence analyses assumed roughly uniform sequencing depth across donors, an assumption that may not hold. In a later analysis, TCR association rates were found to vary across HLA loci, with the most associated TCRs seen for DRB1 alleles and the fewest for HLA-C alleles. Because HLA typing was missing for some donors at each locus, association tests included only the typed subset. The study gave a list of more than 150 TCR beta chains associated with cytomegalovirus. According to the authors, the approach could potentially be generalized to other disease states and immunological phenotypes. Because counts were too low, seventeen rarely observed V segments, including chromosome 9 orphons, were excluded from the earlier analysis of some 590 of the donors. A later analysis reported that several top co-occurrence clusters appeared linked to parvovirus B19, influenza, CMV and Epstein-Barr virus. Correlated functional status among segregating V segments might be attributable to linkage disequilibrium, but an unknown experimental factor could not be ruled out. According to a later genetic analysis, donors in an Asian-associated ancestry cluster had fewer N-insertions in productive TCRs than the approximately 670-donor mean. Specific HLA alleles were associated with 15,000 to 20,000 TCR beta sequences at a false discovery rate of 0.05 in a later analysis. A further reported finding was that TCR beta sequences accurately predicted the HLA-A and HLA-B alleles for most subjects in the first cohort. A cluster of highly shared sequence variants was judged likely to be a technical artifact of the sequencing pipeline. Strong co-occurrence of HLA alleles, especially DR and DQ, made assigning TCR associations to individual alleles difficult. The only immune exposure information available for the cohort was CMV serostatus. Only TCR beta chains were sequenced in this cohort, and the absence of alpha or paired-chain data limited detectable features. According to a later analysis, most CMV-associated TCR beta chains appeared to be HLA-restricted, and the HLA associations seemed to be driven largely by CMV exposure. Three of the identified cytomegalovirus-associated TCR beta chains were confirmed in vitro to be specific for cytomegalovirus antigens. Most TCR sequences were seen in very few donors, while some public TCRs were found in many individuals.

The cohort consisted of 600 to 750 healthy bone marrow donors. At the time of sampling, all cohort members were nominally healthy, though unrecorded immune exposures were likely present. The donor was CMV seronegative and belonged to the group of over 300 seronegative cohort members. A peripheral blood sample was provided by each donor, and peripheral blood mononuclear cells were used for TCR beta sequencing. The Qiagen DNeasy Blood Extraction Kit was used to extract genomic DNA from the blood cell samples. A remark on this clone: Its antigen target is currently unknown. Nothing much larger sits one base from this clone, and base qualities are not available.

The sample taken for sequencing was PBMCs. This TCR derives from a man aged 35-49 years in good health and CMV-seronegative.

Here the CDR3 is given as CASSLRGDNTEAFF. The DNA sequence is given as TGTGCCAGCAGCCTCCGCGGGGACAACACTGAAGCTTTCTTT. This sequence uses TRBV9 and TRBJ1-1, with a tentative D gene TRBD1 over 5 matching bases. The junction shows trimming of 4 bases on V and 2 bases on J, plus 12 bases between the germline ends. Sequences SGDLS (CDR1) and YYNGEE (CDR2) are obtained from the germline V gene. Counted from cysteine to phenylalanine, this CDR3 has 14 amino acids. Kept here is only the CDR3 DNA, which spans 42 bases and is read in frame from base 1.